This entry concerns a single T cell receptor (beta chain). What it recognizes is unknown. TCRdb keeps only in-frame clones here, not all; method: immunoSEQ multiplex PCR. The data show 75,000 to 100,000 clones, about 80% seen once. This specimen belongs to a study of OX40 agonist ivuxolimab in advanced cancers. Overall study: An anti-OX40 (CD134) antibody with agonistic activity, ivuxolimab, was administered to patients. Every 2 weeks, ivuxolimab was infused into the patients intravenously at between 0.01 and 10 mg/kg. Study-level results: Among expanded peripheral T cells, antigen specificity went undetermined.

Trimming shortened V by 4 bases and J by 6 bases, and 12 bases separated the two germline ends. CDR3 length equals 14 residues. CDR1 is MGHDK, CDR2 SYGVNS, per germline. This clonotype originated in an adult with an advanced solid tumor such as melanoma, head and neck, liver or kidney cancer. V and J are TRBV25-1 and TRBJ2-2; TRBD2 is a possible D gene (6 bases). This sample comprised CD4+ or CD8+ T cells sorted from blood, obtained in a trial of the OX40 agonist ivuxolimab. The CDR3 here is CASSATAGPGELFF. The CDR3, as DNA: TGTGCCAGCAGTGCGACGGCGGGGCCCGGGGAGCTGTTTTTT. The variable domain in full, with the rest retrieved from reference TRBV25-1 and TRBJ2-2, is EADIYQTPRYLVIGTGKKITLECSQTMGHDKMYWYQQDPGMELHLIHYSYGVNSTEKGDLSSESTVSRIRTEHFPLTLESARPSHTSQYLCASSATAGPGELFFGEGSRLTVL.